The clone carrying this T cell receptor (beta chain) appeared many times. The antigen is undetermined. The source of the sample is a study of Graves' ophthalmopathy and Graves' hyperthyroidism. Findings of the study overall: Most thyroid clonotypes with frequency above 0.001 were detected in blood too. From stable hyperthyroidism, ophthalmopathy was separated by a 13-signature model with about 88% sensitivity and under 84% specificity.

For repertoire sequencing, the TCR beta CDR3 regions were amplified from RNA transcripts. The first round was an RT-PCR with HTBI primers, and the second round was a multiplex PCR. TCRdb recomputed calls from the multiplex PCR reads with MiXCR, one row per CDR3 protein. The sample contains approximately 1.2 million distinct CDR3 sequences, less than 45% of which appear only once. Excluded: other autoimmune disease, uncontrolled infection, pregnancy or lactation. Reliance was placed on clinical symptoms, serum thyroxine, TRAb, thyroid ultrasound and orbital computed tomography for diagnosis. The CDR3 is made up of 13 amino acids. V gave up 9 bases and J gave up 5 bases; unmatched junction bases: 9. Germline V CDR1 and CDR2: SNHLY, FYNNEI.

The sequence was obtained from an adult man with Graves' hyperthyroidism. The sequencing input was peripheral blood or thyroid tissue (not recorded which). The V gene is TRBV2, the J gene TRBJ1-2; 7 bases are shared with TRBD1. In nucleotides, the CDR3 is TGTGCCAGGGGGCGGGACAGAGCTTATGGCTACACCTTC. As protein: CARGRDRAYGYTF.